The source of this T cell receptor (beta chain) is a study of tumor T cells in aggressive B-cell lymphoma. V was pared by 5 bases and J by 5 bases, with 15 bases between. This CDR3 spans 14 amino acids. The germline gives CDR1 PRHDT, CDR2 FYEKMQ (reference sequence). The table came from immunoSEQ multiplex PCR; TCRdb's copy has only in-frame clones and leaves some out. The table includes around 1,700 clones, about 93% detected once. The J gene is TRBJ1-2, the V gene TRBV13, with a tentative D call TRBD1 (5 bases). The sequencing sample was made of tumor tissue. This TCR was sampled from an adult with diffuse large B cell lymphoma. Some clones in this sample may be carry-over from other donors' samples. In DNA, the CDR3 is TGTGCCAGCAGCCGGGGGGAGGGCAGTTATGGCTACACCTTC. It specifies CASSRGEGSYGYTF.